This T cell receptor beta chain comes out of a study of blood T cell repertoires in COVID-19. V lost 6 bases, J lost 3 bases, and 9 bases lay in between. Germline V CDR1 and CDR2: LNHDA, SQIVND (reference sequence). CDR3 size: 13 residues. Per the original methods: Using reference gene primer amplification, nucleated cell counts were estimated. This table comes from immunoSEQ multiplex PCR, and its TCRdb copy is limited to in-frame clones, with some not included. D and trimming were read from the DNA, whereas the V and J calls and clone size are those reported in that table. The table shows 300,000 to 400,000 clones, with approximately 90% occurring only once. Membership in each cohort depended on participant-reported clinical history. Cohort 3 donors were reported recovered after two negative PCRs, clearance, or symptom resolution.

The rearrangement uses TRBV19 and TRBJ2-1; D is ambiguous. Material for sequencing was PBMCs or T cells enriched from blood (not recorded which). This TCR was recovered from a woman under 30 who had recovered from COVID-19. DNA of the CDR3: TGTGCCAGTAGCCAGAATATCTACAATGAGCAGTTCTTC. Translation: CASSQNIYNEQFF.